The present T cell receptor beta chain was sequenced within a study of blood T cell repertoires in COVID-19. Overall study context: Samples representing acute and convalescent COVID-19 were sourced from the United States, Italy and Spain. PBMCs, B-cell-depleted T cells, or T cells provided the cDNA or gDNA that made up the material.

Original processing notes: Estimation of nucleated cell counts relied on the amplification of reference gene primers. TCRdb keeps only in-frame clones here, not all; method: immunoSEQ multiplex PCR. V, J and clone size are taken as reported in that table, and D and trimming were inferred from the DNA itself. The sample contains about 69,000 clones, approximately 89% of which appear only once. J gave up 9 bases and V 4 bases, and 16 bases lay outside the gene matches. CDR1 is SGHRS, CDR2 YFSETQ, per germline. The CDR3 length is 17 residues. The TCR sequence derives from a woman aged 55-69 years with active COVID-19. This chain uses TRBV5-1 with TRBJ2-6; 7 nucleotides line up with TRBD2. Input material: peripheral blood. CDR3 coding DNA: TGCGCCAGCAGCCCGGGTACTAGCGCAGCTCCCCTCAACGTCCTGACTTTC. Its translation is CASSPGTSAAPLNVLTF.